This T cell receptor (beta chain) was profiled in a study of blood T cell repertoires in COVID-19. Across the study: Researchers got acute and convalescent COVID-19 samples from the United States, Italy and Spain.

Germline trimming cut 6 bases from V and 0 bases from J; bases unmatched to any gene: 5. Germline V gives CDR1 SGHRS, CDR2 YFSETQ. The CDR3 contains 15 residues. In the study's own analysis: Researchers report that nucleated cell counts were estimated from reference gene primer amplification. Profiled with immunoSEQ multiplex PCR; TCRdb holds only in-frame clones, not every one. V and J calls and clone size are as listed in that table; D and trimming were resolved from the DNA. The table lists approximately 670,000 clones, 85% to 90% of them singletons. This sequence originates from a woman between 18 and 29 years old with acute or convalescent COVID-19. The rearrangement links TRBV5-1 to TRBJ2-1; TRBD1 matches 8 bases. Source material: peripheral blood. The CDR3 sequence: CASTHGTGSYNEQFF. In DNA, the CDR3 is TGCGCCAGCACCCATGGGACAGGCTCCTACAATGAGCAGTTCTTC.